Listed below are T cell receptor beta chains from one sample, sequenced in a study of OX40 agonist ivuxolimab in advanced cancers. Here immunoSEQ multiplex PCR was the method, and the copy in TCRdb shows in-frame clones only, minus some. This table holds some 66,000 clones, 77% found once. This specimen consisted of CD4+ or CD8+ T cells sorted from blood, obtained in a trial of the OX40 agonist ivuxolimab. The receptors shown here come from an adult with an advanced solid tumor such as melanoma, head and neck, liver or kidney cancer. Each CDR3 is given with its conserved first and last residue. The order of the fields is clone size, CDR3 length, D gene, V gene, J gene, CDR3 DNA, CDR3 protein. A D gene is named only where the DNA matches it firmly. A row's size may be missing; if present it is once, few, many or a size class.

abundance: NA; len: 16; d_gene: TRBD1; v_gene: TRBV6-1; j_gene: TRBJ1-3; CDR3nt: TGTGCCAGCAGTGAAGGGACAGGGGACTCTGGAAACACCATATATTTT; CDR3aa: CASSEGTGDSGNTIYF
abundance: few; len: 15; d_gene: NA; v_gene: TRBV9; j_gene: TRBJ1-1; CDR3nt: TGTGCCAGCAGCGTAGAACAGACACCAAACCCTGAAGCTTTCTTT; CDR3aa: CASSVEQTPNPEAFF
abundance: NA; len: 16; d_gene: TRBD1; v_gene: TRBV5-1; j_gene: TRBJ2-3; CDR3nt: TGCGCCAGCAGCCACAGGGGCGCCTTTAGCACAGATACGCAGTATTTT; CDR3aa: CASSHRGAFSTDTQYF
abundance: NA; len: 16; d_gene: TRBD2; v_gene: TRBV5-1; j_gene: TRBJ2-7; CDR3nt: TGCGCCAGCAGCCGTATGGGACTAGCGTTTGCCTACGAGCAGTACTTC; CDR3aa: CASSRMGLAFAYEQYF
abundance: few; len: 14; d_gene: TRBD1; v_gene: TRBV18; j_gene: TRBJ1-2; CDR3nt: TGTGCCAGCTCACCAAAGCAGACAGGGAGTGGCTACACCTTC; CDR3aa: CASSPKQTGSGYTF
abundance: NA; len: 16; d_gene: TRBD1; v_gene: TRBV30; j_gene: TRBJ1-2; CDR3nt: TGTGCCTGGACGAGCGGGACAGGGGCTTCGGGGTATGGCTACACCTTC; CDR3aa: CAWTSGTGASGYGYTF
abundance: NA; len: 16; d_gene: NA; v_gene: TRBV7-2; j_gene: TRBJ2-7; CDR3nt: TGTGCCAGCAGCCGTCTCCAAGGGACGGGAATATACGAGCAGTACTTC; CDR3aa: CASSRLQGTGIYEQYF
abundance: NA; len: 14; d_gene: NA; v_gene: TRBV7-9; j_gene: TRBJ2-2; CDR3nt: TGTGCCAGCAACTTTAGCCCAGCCCCCGGGGAGCTGTTTTTT; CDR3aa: CASNFSPAPGELFF
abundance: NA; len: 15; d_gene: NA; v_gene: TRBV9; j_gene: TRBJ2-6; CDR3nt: TGTGCCAGCAGCGTAGGGTACTCTGGGGCCAACGTCCTGACTTTC; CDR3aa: CASSVGYSGANVLTF
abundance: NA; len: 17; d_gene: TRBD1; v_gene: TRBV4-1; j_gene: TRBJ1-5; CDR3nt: TGCGCCAGCAGCCAAGCCGAAATGACAGGGGTCAATCAGCCCCAGCATTTT; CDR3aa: CASSQAEMTGVNQPQHF
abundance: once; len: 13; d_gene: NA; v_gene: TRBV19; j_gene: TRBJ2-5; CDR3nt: TGTGCCAGTAGTATACGTTTTGAAGGGACCCAGTACTTC; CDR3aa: CASSIRFEGTQYF
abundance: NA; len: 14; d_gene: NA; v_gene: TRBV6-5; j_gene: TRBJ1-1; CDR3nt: TGTGCCAGCAGTTACTCGATGAGTTTTTCTGAAGCTTTCTTT; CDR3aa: CASSYSMSFSEAFF
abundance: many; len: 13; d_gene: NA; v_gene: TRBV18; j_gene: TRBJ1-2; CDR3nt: TGTGCCAGCTCACCGGACGCCGACTATGGCTACACCTTC; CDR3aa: CASSPDADYGYTF
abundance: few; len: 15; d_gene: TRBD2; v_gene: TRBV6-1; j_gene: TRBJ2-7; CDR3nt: TGTGCCAGCAGGGTCCGAAGCGGGAGGAACGACGAGCAGTACTTC; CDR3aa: CASRVRSGRNDEQYF
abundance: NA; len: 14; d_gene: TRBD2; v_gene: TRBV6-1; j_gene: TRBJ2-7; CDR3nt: TGTGCCAGCAGAGCCGGGACTAGCGGGACGGGACAGCACTTC; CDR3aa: CASRAGTSGTGQHF
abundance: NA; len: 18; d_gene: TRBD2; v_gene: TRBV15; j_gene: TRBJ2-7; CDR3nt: TGTGCCACCAGCACCTTGCCGGGACTAGCGGGAGTAGCCCACGAGCAGTACTTC; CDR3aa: CATSTLPGLAGVAHEQYF
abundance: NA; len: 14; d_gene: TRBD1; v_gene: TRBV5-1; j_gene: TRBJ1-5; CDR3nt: TGCGCCAGCAGCACAGGGGTAGGCAATCAGCCCCAGCATTTT; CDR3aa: CASSTGVGNQPQHF
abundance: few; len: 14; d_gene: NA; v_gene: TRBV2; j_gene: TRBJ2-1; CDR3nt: TGTGCCAGCACGATCAGAGGATCCTACAATGAGCAGTTCTTC; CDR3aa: CASTIRGSYNEQFF
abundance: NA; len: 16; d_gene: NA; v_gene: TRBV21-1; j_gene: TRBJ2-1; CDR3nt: TGTGCCAGCAGCAAACTGGTGGTAGCGGGGGGGCCTGAGCAGTTCTTC; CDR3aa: CASSKLVVAGGPEQFF
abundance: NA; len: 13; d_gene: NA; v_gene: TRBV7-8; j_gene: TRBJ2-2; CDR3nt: TGTGCCAGCAGCTTTCCCGGAGTAGGGGAGCTGTTTTTT; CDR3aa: CASSFPGVGELFF
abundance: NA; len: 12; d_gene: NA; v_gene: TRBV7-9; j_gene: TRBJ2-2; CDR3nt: TGTGCCAGCAGCCCTCCCTCCGGGGAGCTGTTTTTT; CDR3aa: CASSPPSGELFF
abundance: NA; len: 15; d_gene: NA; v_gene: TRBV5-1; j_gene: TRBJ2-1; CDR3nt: TGCGCCAGCAGCCCCTTAGCCACTTACACGGATGAGCAGTTCTTC; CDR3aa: CASSPLATYTDEQFF
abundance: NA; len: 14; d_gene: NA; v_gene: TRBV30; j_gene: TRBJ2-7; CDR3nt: TGTGCCTGGACCCCGCTGGCGCTCTCCTACGAGCAGTACTTC; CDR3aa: CAWTPLALSYEQYF
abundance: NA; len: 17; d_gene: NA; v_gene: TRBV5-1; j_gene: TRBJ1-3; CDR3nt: TGCGCCAGCAGCTTGTTGGGGTTAACTGACTCTGGAAACACCATATATTTT; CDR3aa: CASSLLGLTDSGNTIYF
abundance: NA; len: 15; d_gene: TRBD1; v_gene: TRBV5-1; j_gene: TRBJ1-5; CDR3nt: TGCGCCAGCAGCCCTTGGACAGGACCCGATCAGCCCCAGCATTTT; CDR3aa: CASSPWTGPDQPQHF
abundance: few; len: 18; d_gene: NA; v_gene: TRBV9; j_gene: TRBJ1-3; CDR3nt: TGTGCCAGCAGCGTGACCGGAAGGCCCTCGTTGTCTGGAAACACCATATATTTT; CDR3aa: CASSVTGRPSLSGNTIYF